These 20 T cell receptor beta chains originate from one sample sequenced in a study of T cells after yellow fever vaccination. TCRdb passed the 5' RACE reads through MiXCR, listing each CDR3 protein once. The table lists tens of thousands of distinct CDR3 sequences, more than 5.5% of them singletons. The input for sequencing was CD8+ T cells sorted from PBMCs, taken about 10 days after the first yellow fever vaccination. All receptors derive from a man between 18 and 35 years old who received the YFV17D yellow fever vaccine.

This clonotype occurred a few times. J is TRBJ2-7 and V is TRBV7-9; 10 nucleotides line up with TRBD1. CDR3 length equals 15 residues. V shed 1 base, J shed 3 bases, and the junction held 3 bases outside the gene matches. CDR1 and CDR2 from the germline V gene are SEHNR and FQNEAQ (reference sequence). As DNA, the CDR3 is TGTGCCAGCAGCTTAGAGGGACAGGGGAGCTACGAGCAGTACTTC. It encodes CASSLEGQGSYEQYF.

This clonotype has a count of ten or more. The V gene is TRBV5-1, the J gene TRBJ2-7; no clear D. This CDR3 has 12 amino acids. The V end lost 0 bases, the J end lost 2 bases, and 3 bases lay between the germline ends. Germline lookup yields CDR1 SGHRS and CDR2 YFSETQ. The CDR3: CASSLVAYEQYF. CDR3 nucleotide sequence: TGCGCCAGCAGCTTGGTAGCCTACGAGCAGTACTTC.

Comment on this clonotype: Possible read error: a much larger clone is one base away. V and J are TRBV7-2 and TRBJ2-2, with D possibly matching TRBD1 (6 bases). CDR1 is SGHTA and CDR2 is FQGNSA in the germline V gene. The CDR3 has 21 residues. For the CDR3, the DNA is TGTTCCAGCAGCTTAGCTCCACTCGGTCACAGGGTACTAACTAACACCGGGGAGCTGTTTTTT. This codes for CSSSLAPLGHRVLTNTGELFF.

This clonotype was counted many times. This chain links TRBV7-2 with TRBJ1-4, with D maybe TRBD1 (6 bases). CDR1 is SGHTA and CDR2 is FQGNSA in the germline V gene. Trimming removed 4 bases from V and 3 bases from J, with 9 bases in between. The CDR3 spans 14 residues. CDR3: CASSSGTPNEKLFF. The CDR3 coding sequence is TGTGCCAGCAGCTCCGGGACACCTAATGAAAAACTGTTTTTT.

This clonotype was detected many times. The J gene is TRBJ2-1, the V gene TRBV4-3; 13 nucleotides agree with TRBD2. CDR1 and CDR2 from the germline V gene are LGHNA and YSLEER. V lost 5 bases and J lost 10; bases outside the gene matches: 11. The CDR3 covers 16 residues. Written as DNA, the CDR3 is TGCGCCAGCAGCACGCAACTAGCGGGGGGGCCTGGGGAGCAGTTCTTC. Protein sequence: CASSTQLAGGPGEQFF.

This chain joins TRBV9 and TRBJ2-7, with D possibly matching TRBD2 (6 bases). V gave up 0 bases and J gave up 3 bases, with 10 bases separating them. Germline CDR1 and CDR2: SGDLS and YYNGEE. The CDR3 spans 14 residues. The DNA for the CDR3 is TGTGCCAGCAGCGTAGAACTAGCTAACTACGAGCAGTACTTC. It is translated as CASSVELANYEQYF.

This clonotype was detected ten times or more. The chain recombines TRBV5-1 with TRBJ2-3; D remains unclear. This CDR3 contains 12 residues. Germline V gives CDR1 SGHRS, CDR2 YFSETQ. V was clipped by 3 bases and J by 0 bases, with 2 bases between them. CDR3 nucleotide sequence: TGCGCCAGCAGCTATAGCACAGATACGCAGTATTTT. Its protein is CASSYSTDTQYF.

This clonotype was counted between two and nine times. This chain joins TRBV2 and TRBJ2-7; D is possibly TRBD1 (5 bases). Per the germline V gene, CDR1 is SNHLY and CDR2 is FYNNEI. This CDR3 has 13 residues. The V gene lost 3 bases and the J gene lost 2 bases, with 8 bases spanning the gap. The CDR3, as DNA: TGTGCCAGCAGTGACGACAGAACCTACGAGCAGTACTTC. Amino acids: CASSDDRTYEQYF.

This clonotype was detected ten times or more. The V call is TRBV6-5, the J call TRBJ1-5; no clear D. The CDR3 length is 15 residues. Trimming removed 5 bases from V and 11 bases from J, with 22 bases in between. The V gene's germline CDR1 is MNHEY and CDR2 SVGAGI. In DNA, the CDR3 is TGTGCCAGCAGTCAGAGTCGTAGCCCCGTAGAGGCCCAGCATTTT. This gives the protein CASSQSRSPVEAQHF.

This clonotype was counted at least ten times. The chain is built from TRBV4-2 and TRBJ2-3; no clear D gene. The CDR3 length is 14 residues. Germline values: CDR1 LGHNA, CDR2 YNFKEQ. V was cut by 4 bases and J by 4 bases, with 12 bases left in between. Here the CDR3 DNA reads TGTGCCAGCAGCCCGCGAGATTTTGCAGATACGCAGTATTTT. Residues: CASSPRDFADTQYF.

The DNA of the CDR3 is TGTGCCAGTAGTCCGTCAGGGTGGACAGATACGCAGTATTTT. Translation gives CASSPSGWTDTQYF. J is TRBJ2-3 and V is TRBV19; maybe TRBD1 (5 bases). CDR1 is LNHDA, CDR2 SQIVND, per germline (reference sequence). There are 14 residues in the CDR3. V was shortened by 5 bases and J by 3 bases, with 12 bases between the two germline ends.

The V gene is TRBV11-2, the J gene TRBJ2-1; 13 bases agree with TRBD2. This CDR3 has 12 amino acids. The V gene's germline CDR1 is SGHAT and CDR2 FQNNGV. CDR3 sequence (DNA): TGTGCGACTAGCGGGGGGTACAATGAGCAGTTCTTC. Translating gives CATSGGYNEQFF.

This clonotype came up many times. The CDR3 region is CASSRETGDRNSPLHF. The DNA of the CDR3 is TGTGCCAGCAGCCGAGAGACAGGGGACAGAAATTCACCCCTCCACTTT. The chain joins TRBV4-2 to TRBJ1-6; 8 bases agree with TRBD1. This CDR3 contains 16 residues. The junction had 9 bases not matched to a gene; V was cut back by 4 bases and J by 7 bases. The germline V gene has CDR1 LGHNA and CDR2 YNFKEQ.

This clonotype has ten or more counts. The CDR3 nucleotides read TGCGCCAGCAGCTCTACCGTACGGGGTGTCCCGAATTCACCCCTCCACTTT. Protein product: CASSSTVRGVPNSPLHF. V is TRBV4-1 and J is TRBJ1-6; D call uncertain. The CDR3 consists of 17 residues. Germline V gene sequence: CDR1 MGHRA, CDR2 YSYEKL. Trimming took off 5 bases at V and 7 bases at J, with 21 bases between the two ends.

This clonotype was found a few times. The chain carries TRBV2 and TRBJ1-1, with a possible D match to TRBD1 (5 bases). Per germline, CDR1 SNHLY and CDR2 FYNNEI. The CDR3 is 17 amino acids. The V and J ends lost 2 bases and 2 bases respectively, with 18 bases between them. DNA for the CDR3: TGTGCCAGCAGTGAAAGGGGACGGAGTACCCGTAACACTGAAGCTTTCTTT. Protein sequence: CASSERGRSTRNTEAFF.

This clonotype was detected a few times. DNA of the CDR3: TGTGCCTGGAGTCGGCCTAGCGGGGCCCGCTCCTACAATGAGCAGTTCTTC. As protein: CAWSRPSGARSYNEQFF. V usage is TRBV30 and J usage is TRBJ2-1, with 9 nucleotides matching TRBD2. The germline V gene encodes CDR1 GTSNPN and CDR2 SVGIG (reference sequence). V gave up 2 bases and J gave up 0 bases; unmatched junction bases: 8. This CDR3 is 17 amino acids long.

The sample holds many counts of this clonotype. This rearrangement joins TRBV5-1 to TRBJ2-1; D might be TRBD1 (6 bases). V lost 0 bases and J 9 bases, leaving 19 bases between the germline ends. CDR3 length: 16 residues. Germline assignment: CDR1 SGHRS and CDR2 YFSETQ. The CDR3, as DNA: TGCGCCAGCAGCTTGGGGTTAGGGGGTTCGAATGGTGAGCAGTTCTTC. It specifies CASSLGLGGSNGEQFF.

V usage is TRBV4-2 and J usage is TRBJ2-3; 12 positions agree with TRBD2. With V trimmed by 4 bases and J by 1 base, 9 bases remained unmatched. The CDR3 runs 18 residues. The germline V gene encodes CDR1 LGHNA and CDR2 YNFKEQ. The CDR3 reads CASSPDWTSGDRTDTQYF. CDR3 bases: TGTGCCAGCAGCCCTGATTGGACTAGCGGGGACCGCACAGATACGCAGTATTTT.

This clonotype showed up many times. This rearrangement joins TRBV4-2 to TRBJ1-3; a weak D match, TRBD1 (5 bases). Per the germline V gene, CDR1 is LGHNA and CDR2 is YNFKEQ. The CDR3 extends over 15 amino acids. V gave up 6 bases and J gave up 0 bases, with 12 bases separating them. CDR3 region: CASSDDRSSGNTIYF. The CDR3 DNA reads TGTGCCAGCAGTGACGACAGAAGCTCTGGAAACACCATATATTTT.

Here the CDR3 reads CASSLRTGREYLPYEQYF. In DNA form, the CDR3 reads TGCGCCAGCAGCTTGAGGACAGGGAGAGAATATCTCCCCTACGAGCAGTACTTC. V is TRBV5-1 and J is TRBJ2-7, with TRBD1 matching 8 bases. Germline V gene data show CDR1 as SGHRS and CDR2 as YFSETQ. V lost 1 base, J lost 2 bases, and 14 bases stayed unmatched. The CDR3 covers 18 residues.